Detailed here is one T cell receptor beta chain. Its antigen remains unidentified. Germline V lookup: CDR1 SNHLY, CDR2 FYNNEI. Trimming pared 6 bases from V and 10 bases from J, leaving 7 bases between. This CDR3 is built from 10 residues. The data were produced by immunoSEQ multiplex PCR, yet TCRdb's version contains in-frame clones alone and is incomplete. This sample yields about 390,000 clones, of which around nine tenths are seen a single time; more than 3% belongs to the top ten. These data are taken from a study of Ad26.COV2.S vaccination and SARS-CoV-2 variants. Study at large: Into the muscle, Ad26.COV2.S was dosed once or twice, 56 days apart.

Study-wide results and limits: Possible underestimation of total T cell responses by the TCR breadth and depth analyses was noted. People given the vaccine had a wider spike-specific TCR breadth than placebo recipients did.

The sample's treatment: about 20 received Ad26.COV2.S at low or high dose, single or two shots; 5 received placebo; per-sample allocation not given. Sampling was performed 63 days after the first vaccine or placebo injection. Cohort 1b enrolled adults aged 18-55 years in Boston. This sequence originates from a person between 18 and 65 years old who received the Ad26.COV2.S COVID-19 vaccine or a placebo. The gene calls are TRBV2 and TRBJ2-1, with unresolved D. Specimen: peripheral blood, collected in a trial of Ad26.COV2.S vaccine versus placebo. DNA for the CDR3: TGTGCCAGCAGCGACGGAGAGCAGTTCTTC. It translates to CASSDGEQFF.